This T cell receptor (beta chain) was captured by sequencing in a study of blood T cell repertoires in COVID-19. Study background: Spain, Italy and the United States supplied samples that represented acute and convalescent COVID-19.

This CDR3 spans 14 amino acids. Germline V gives CDR1 LNHDA, CDR2 SQIVND (reference sequence). The ends were cut back, 6 bases at V and 6 bases at J, with 14 bases in the middle. Method: immunoSEQ multiplex PCR; TCRdb's copy keeps in-frame clones and lacks some. The sample lists under 300,000 clones; 65% to 90% were seen once. This clonotype originated in a human donor in a cohort sampled during active COVID-19. The rearrangement joins TRBV19 to TRBJ2-2; D uncertain. Sequences were obtained from peripheral blood. The CDR3 loop is CASSVGVSAGELFF. The CDR3 region has the DNA TGTGCCAGTAGCGTTGGCGTAAGCGCCGGGGAGCTGTTTTTT.